This entry lists 20 T cell receptor beta chains sequenced from one sample in a study of blood T cell repertoires in COVID-19. The assay was immunoSEQ multiplex PCR, and TCRdb's table has in-frame clones only and misses some. Of 130,000 to 150,000 clones in the sample, about four fifths were seen once. The sequencing input was peripheral blood. The receptors were sampled from a human donor with acute or convalescent COVID-19. The donor label of this sample is uncertain.

The rearrangement joins TRBV6-5 to TRBJ1-6; perhaps TRBD1 as D (5 bases). Trimming removed 6 bases from V and 11 bases from J, with 14 bases in between. CDR1 MNHEY and CDR2 SVGAGI come from the germline V gene. This CDR3 is 13 amino acids long. As DNA, the CDR3 is TGTGCCAGCAGAGACCGCCTAGGGGCACCCCTCCACTTT. This sequence encodes CASRDRLGAPLHF.

V is TRBV5-6 and J is TRBJ2-5, with a weak D call TRBD1 (6 bases). The CDR3 sequence is 16 residues long. The ends were cut back, 4 bases at V and 7 bases at J, with 23 bases in the middle. Germline V gene sequence: CDR1 SGHDT, CDR2 YYEEEE. The CDR3 DNA sequence: TGTGCCAGCAGCCCCCTGGACAGCCTGGCGGTGGGGACCCAGTACTTC. Translation: CASSPLDSLAVGTQYF.

The chain recombines TRBV7-9 with TRBJ1-4, with TRBD1 matching 8 bases. Per germline, CDR1 SEHNR and CDR2 FQNEAQ (reference sequence). The CDR3 is 18 residues long. V trimming: 6 bases; J trimming: 5 bases; junction bases outside the gene matches: 17. The DNA for the CDR3 is TGTGCCAGCAGAATTTATCCCGGGACAGGTAGTTGGAATGAAAAACTGTTTTTT. Amino acid sequence: CASRIYPGTGSWNEKLFF.

This clone was recorded a few times. The chain combines TRBV27 with TRBJ1-2, with 9 bases lining up with TRBD1. CDR1 MNHEY and CDR2 SMNVEV come from the germline V gene (reference sequence). Germline trimming cut 4 bases from V and 7 bases from J; bases unmatched to any gene: 7. The CDR3 totals 14 residues. In nucleotides, the CDR3 is TGTGCCAGCAGTTCCACAGGGGGCGCGGTTGGCTACACCTTC. Encoded protein: CASSSTGGAVGYTF.

The chain joins TRBV6-5 to TRBJ1-2; 7 bases line up with TRBD1. The trim removed 5 bases at V and 4 bases at J, leaving 10 bases unmatched. The CDR3 covers 15 residues. CDR1 and CDR2 (germline): MNHEY, SVGAGI. The CDR3 sequence: CASSQPGQHPYGYTF. DNA of the CDR3: TGTGCCAGCAGTCAACCGGGACAGCATCCCTATGGCTACACCTTC.

This chain uses TRBV27 with TRBJ2-7, with a possible D match to TRBD2 (6 bases). Germline V gene lookup returns CDR1 MNHEY and CDR2 SMNVEV (reference sequence). There are 13 residues in the CDR3. V lost 3 bases and J lost 4, with 10 bases in between. The CDR3 sequence is CASSFSEGYEQYF. DNA for the CDR3: TGTGCCAGCAGTTTCTCGGAGGGGTACGAGCAGTACTTC.

The chain has TRBV3-1 (or the pseudogene TRBV3-2) and TRBJ1-5; weak D call: TRBD1 (5 bases). Per germline, CDR1 LGHDT and CDR2 YNNKEL (reference sequence). V lost 1 base, J lost 0 bases, and 25 bases lay in between. CDR3 length equals 21 residues. The CDR3 protein is CASSQGAPPPGGLYSNQPQHF. The CDR3 coding sequence is TGTGCCAGCAGCCAAGGGGCCCCGCCCCCGGGGGGACTCTATAGCAATCAGCCCCAGCATTTT.

J is TRBJ2-2 and V is TRBV11-2; D perhaps matches TRBD2 (5 bases). Per germline, CDR1 SGHAT and CDR2 FQNNGV. The CDR3 spans 17 residues. V gave up 0 bases and J gave up 3 bases, with 14 bases separating them. CDR3 protein: CASSLDRGQTYTGELFF. DNA of the CDR3: TGTGCCAGCAGCTTAGATCGGGGTCAAACTTACACCGGGGAGCTGTTTTTT.

CDR3 DNA: TGTGCCAGCAGCCACTCGCGGGGGCCCAGGGATGAGCAGTTCTTC. This translates into CASSHSRGPRDEQFF. The rearrangement links TRBV7-6 to TRBJ2-1; D may be TRBD2 (7 bases). V dropped 5 bases and J dropped 8 bases, with 19 bases sitting between them. This CDR3 spans 15 amino acids. From germline, CDR1 is SGHVS and CDR2 FNYEAQ.

The chain joins TRBV9 to TRBJ1-6; D not resolved. Trimming pared 4 bases from V and 7 bases from J, leaving 6 bases between. The CDR3 covers 12 residues. Looked up from germline, CDR1 is SGDLS and CDR2 is YYNGEE. The CDR3 sequence is CASSFGNSPLHF. CDR3 in DNA: TGTGCCAGCAGCTTTGGCAATTCACCCCTCCACTTT.

This chain connects TRBV6-5 to TRBJ2-1; the D gene is possibly TRBD2 (6 bases). Germline V gene sequence: CDR1 MNHEY, CDR2 SVGAGI. The CDR3 loop spans 14 amino acids. The germline V and J ends were trimmed by 2 bases and 10 bases, with 15 bases remaining between them. The CDR3 DNA follows: TGTGCCAGCAGTTACCCCGGGGGTAGAAACGAGCAGTTCTTC. This sequence encodes CASSYPGGRNEQFF.

The chain uses TRBV27 and TRBJ1-2, with D perhaps TRBD1 (5 bases). The ends were cut back, 6 bases at V and 7 bases at J, with 12 bases in the middle. CDR1 and CDR2 from the germline V gene are MNHEY and SMNVEV (reference sequence). CDR3 length: 12 amino acids. The CDR3 bases are TGTGCCAGCAGCCTTACAGGAACTGGCTACACCTTC. It is translated as CASSLTGTGYTF.

This clone occurred once. This chain links TRBV7-3 with TRBJ1-1, with D possibly TRBD1 on 5 matching bases. Germline V gene sequence: CDR1 SGHTA, CDR2 FQGTGA. Trimming took 1 base from V and 2 from J, leaving 14 bases between them. This CDR3 is built from 16 residues. In DNA form, the CDR3 reads TGTGCCAGCAGCTTAAACACCTTCGGGGGAAACACTGAAGCTTTCTTT. Its protein is CASSLNTFGGNTEAFF.

The chain uses TRBV12-3 or TRBV12-4 and TRBJ2-1, with TRBD2 as a possible D gene (6 bases). V lost 3 bases, J lost 5 bases, and 8 bases lay in between. The CDR3 sequence is 13 residues long. CDR3 region: CASSFGGHNEQFF. The CDR3 region has the DNA TGTGCCAGCAGTTTCGGAGGGCACAATGAGCAGTTCTTC.

The V gene is TRBV12-3 or TRBV12-4, the J gene TRBJ2-7; D is ambiguous. This CDR3 region has 12 residues. V lost 8 bases and J 5 bases, leaving 13 bases between the germline ends. For the CDR3, the DNA is TGTGCCAGCTCTGCAGGTCCCCACGAGCAGTACGTC. It specifies CASSAGPHEQYV.

J is TRBJ1-2 and V is TRBV18, with 8 bases lining up with TRBD1. The V gene's germline CDR1 is KGHSH and CDR2 LQKENI. The J segment lost 8 bases and the V segment lost 3 bases, leaving 5 bases of the junction unmatched. CDR3 length: 13 amino acids. The CDR3 bases are TGTGCCAGCTCACCGGGGACAGGAGAAGGCTACACCTTC. Encoded protein: CASSPGTGEGYTF.

The gene calls are TRBV2 and TRBJ1-2, with D maybe TRBD1 (6 bases). CDR1 is SNHLY and CDR2 is FYNNEI in the germline V gene. V lost 4 bases and J lost 4, with 31 bases in between. The CDR3 runs 20 residues. The chain's CDR3 is CASSVSGGAADIGEFYGYTF. In DNA form, the CDR3 reads TGTGCCAGCAGTGTTTCTGGGGGCGCGGCAGATATAGGAGAATTCTATGGCTACACCTTC.

The chain employs TRBV5-6 and TRBJ1-2, with D possibly matching TRBD1 (5 bases). The V gene lost 4 bases and the J gene lost 4 bases, with 14 bases spanning the gap. This CDR3 has 14 amino acids. From germline, CDR1 is SGHDT and CDR2 YYEEEE. The DNA of the CDR3 is TGTGCCAGCAGCCCCGCCGGGGGGAGCTATGGCTACACCTTC. This codes for CASSPAGGSYGYTF.

Comment on this clone: An end of the junction differs from the germline gene, which may be a read error. The V and J genes are TRBV6-1 and TRBJ2-1, with 12 bases fitting TRBD2. The CDR3 is 16 amino acids. Germline assignment: CDR1 MNHNS and CDR2 SASEGT. CDR3 protein: CASTELAGGFHNEQFF. Here the CDR3 DNA reads TGTGCCAGCACTGAACTAGCGGGGGGTTTTCACAATGAGCAGTTCTTC.

The chain combines TRBV27 with TRBJ1-4; TRBD1 aligns across 8 bases. The length of the CDR3 is 15 residues. Germline lookup yields CDR1 MNHEY and CDR2 SMNVEV (reference sequence). After removal of 8 bases from V and 8 bases from J, the junction contained 13 bases not matched to a gene. The CDR3 reads CASRGQGFLGEKLFF. DNA for the CDR3: TGTGCCAGCCGAGGACAGGGCTTCCTGGGGGAAAAACTGTTTTTT.